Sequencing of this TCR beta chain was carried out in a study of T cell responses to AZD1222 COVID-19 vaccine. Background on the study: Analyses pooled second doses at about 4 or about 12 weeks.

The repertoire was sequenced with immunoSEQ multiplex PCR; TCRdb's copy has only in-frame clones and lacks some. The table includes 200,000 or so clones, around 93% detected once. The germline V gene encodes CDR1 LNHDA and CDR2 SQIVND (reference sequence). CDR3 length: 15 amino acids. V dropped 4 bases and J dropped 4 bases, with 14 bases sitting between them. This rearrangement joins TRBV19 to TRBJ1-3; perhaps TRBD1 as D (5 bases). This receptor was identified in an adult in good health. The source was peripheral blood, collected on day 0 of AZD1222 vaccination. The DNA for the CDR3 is TGTGCCAGTAGTACTCACCGGGACGGGGGAAACACCATATATTTT. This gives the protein CASSTHRDGGNTIYF.